The present entry profiles one T cell receptor (beta chain) with its context. What it binds is unknown. The data were taken from a study of T cell responses to AZD1222 COVID-19 vaccine. Study-wide findings and caveats: Nearly half of spike-specific TCRs reportedly target unmutated variant regions.

Assay: immunoSEQ multiplex PCR; the TCRdb copy retains only in-frame clones and omits some. The table has about 140,000 clones, roughly nine tenths seen once. This CDR3 contains 15 residues. V was shortened by 0 bases and J by 5 bases, with 14 bases between the two germline ends. Looked up from germline, CDR1 is SGHRS and CDR2 is YFSETQ. V usage is TRBV5-1 and J usage is TRBJ1-1; TRBD1 is a possible D gene (5 bases). The source material was peripheral blood, sampled on day 0 of AZD1222 vaccination. The clonotype was recovered from an adult in good health. CDR3 sequence (DNA): TGCGCCAGCAGCTTGGAGTTGGGGAGGGGAACTGAAGCTTTCTTT. Translation gives CASSLELGRGTEAFF.